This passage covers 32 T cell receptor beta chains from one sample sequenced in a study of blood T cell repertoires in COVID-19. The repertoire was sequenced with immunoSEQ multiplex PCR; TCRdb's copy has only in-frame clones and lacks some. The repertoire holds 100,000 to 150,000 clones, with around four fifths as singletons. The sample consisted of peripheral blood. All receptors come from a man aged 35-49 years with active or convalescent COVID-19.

The CDR3: CASSYRTGSYGYTF. In DNA form, the CDR3 reads TGTGCCAGCAGCTACCGGACAGGGAGCTATGGCTACACCTTC. V usage is TRBV3-1 (or the pseudogene TRBV3-2) and J usage is TRBJ1-2; 8 bases agree with TRBD1. Per germline, CDR1 LGHDT and CDR2 YNNKEL (reference sequence). J lost 4 bases, V lost 5 bases, and 6 bases had no gene match. This CDR3 spans 14 amino acids.

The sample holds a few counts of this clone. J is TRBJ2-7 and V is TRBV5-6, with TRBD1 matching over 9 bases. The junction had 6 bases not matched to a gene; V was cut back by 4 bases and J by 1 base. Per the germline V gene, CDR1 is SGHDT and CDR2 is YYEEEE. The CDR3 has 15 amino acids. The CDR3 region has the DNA TGTGCCAGCAGCGTCCTGGGACAGGGATCCTACGAGCAGTACTTC. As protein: CASSVLGQGSYEQYF. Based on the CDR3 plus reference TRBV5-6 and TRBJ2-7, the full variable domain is DAGVTQSPTHLIKTRGQQVTLRCSPKSGHDTVSWYQQALGQGPQFIFQYYEEEERQRGNFPDRFSGHQFPNYSSELNVNALLLGDSALYLCASSVLGQGSYEQYFGPGTRLTVT.

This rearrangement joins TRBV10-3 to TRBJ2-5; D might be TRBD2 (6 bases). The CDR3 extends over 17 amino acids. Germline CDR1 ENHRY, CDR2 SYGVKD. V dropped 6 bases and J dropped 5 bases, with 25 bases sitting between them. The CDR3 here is CAISDYVHGGSGETQYF. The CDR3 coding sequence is TGTGCCATCAGCGATTACGTCCACGGGGGTTCCGGGGAGACCCAGTACTTC.

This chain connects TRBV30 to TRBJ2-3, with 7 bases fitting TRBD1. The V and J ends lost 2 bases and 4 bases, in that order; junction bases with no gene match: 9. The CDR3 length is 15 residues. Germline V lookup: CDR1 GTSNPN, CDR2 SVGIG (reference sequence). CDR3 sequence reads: CAWSPRDRSADTQYF. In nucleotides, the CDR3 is TGTGCCTGGAGTCCCCGGGACAGATCGGCAGATACGCAGTATTTT.

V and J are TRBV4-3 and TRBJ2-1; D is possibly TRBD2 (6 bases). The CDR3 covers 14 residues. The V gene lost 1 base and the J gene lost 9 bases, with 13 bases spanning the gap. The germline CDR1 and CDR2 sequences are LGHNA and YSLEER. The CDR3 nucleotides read TGCGCCAGCAGCCAAGTCGATGCGGGGACTGAGCAGTTCTTC. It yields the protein CASSQVDAGTEQFF.

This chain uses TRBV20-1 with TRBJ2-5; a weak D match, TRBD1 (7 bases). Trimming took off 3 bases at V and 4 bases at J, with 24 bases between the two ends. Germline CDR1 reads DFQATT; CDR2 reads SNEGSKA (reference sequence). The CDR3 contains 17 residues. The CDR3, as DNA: TGCAGTGCTAGTAAACTTGCGGCAGGGGGGATGGGAGAGACCCAGTACTTC. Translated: CSASKLAAGGMGETQYF.

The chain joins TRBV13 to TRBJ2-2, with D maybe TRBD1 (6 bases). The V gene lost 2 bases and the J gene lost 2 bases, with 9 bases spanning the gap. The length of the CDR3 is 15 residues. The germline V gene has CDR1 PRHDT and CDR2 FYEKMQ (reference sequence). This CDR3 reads CASSLQGTNTGELFF. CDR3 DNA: TGTGCCAGCAGCTTACAGGGGACAAACACCGGGGAGCTGTTTTTT.

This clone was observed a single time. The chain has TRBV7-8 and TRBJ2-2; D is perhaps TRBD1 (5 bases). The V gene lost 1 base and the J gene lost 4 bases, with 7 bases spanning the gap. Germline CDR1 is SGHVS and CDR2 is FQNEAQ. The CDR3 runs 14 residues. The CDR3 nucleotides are TGTGCCAGCAGCTTAGTTAGGGGCACCGGGGAGCTGTTTTTT. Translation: CASSLVRGTGELFF.

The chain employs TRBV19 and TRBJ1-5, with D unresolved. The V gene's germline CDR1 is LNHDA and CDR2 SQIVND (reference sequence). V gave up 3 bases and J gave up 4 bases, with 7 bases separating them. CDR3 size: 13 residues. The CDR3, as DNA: TGTGCCAGTAGTATGAGAGATAATCAGCCCCAGCATTTT. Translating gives CASSMRDNQPQHF.

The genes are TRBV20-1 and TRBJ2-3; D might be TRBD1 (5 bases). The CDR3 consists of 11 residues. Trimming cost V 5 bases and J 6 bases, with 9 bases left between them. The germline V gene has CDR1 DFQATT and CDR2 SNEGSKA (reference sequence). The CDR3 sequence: CSAGRGDTQYF. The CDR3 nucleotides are TGCAGTGCTGGAAGGGGTGATACGCAGTATTTT.

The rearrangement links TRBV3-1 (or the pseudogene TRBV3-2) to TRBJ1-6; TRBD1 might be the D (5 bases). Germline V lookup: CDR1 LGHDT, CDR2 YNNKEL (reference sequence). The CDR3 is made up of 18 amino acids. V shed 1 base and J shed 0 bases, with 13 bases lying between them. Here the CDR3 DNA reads TGTGCCAGCAGCCAAGGAGTGCGGGGGAGCTCCTATAATTCACCCCTCCACTTT. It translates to CASSQGVRGSSYNSPLHF.

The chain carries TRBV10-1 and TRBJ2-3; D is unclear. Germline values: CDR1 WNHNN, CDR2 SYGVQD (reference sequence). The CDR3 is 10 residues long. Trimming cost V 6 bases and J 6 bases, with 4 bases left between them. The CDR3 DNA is TGCGCCAGCAGGCGGGATACGCAGTATTTT. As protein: CASRRDTQYF.

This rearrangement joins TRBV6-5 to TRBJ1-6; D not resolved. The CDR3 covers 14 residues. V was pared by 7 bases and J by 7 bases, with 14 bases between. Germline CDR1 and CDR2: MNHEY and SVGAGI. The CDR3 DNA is TGTGCCAGCACAAATGGAGGGAGGAATTCACCCCTCCACTTT. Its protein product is CASTNGGRNSPLHF.

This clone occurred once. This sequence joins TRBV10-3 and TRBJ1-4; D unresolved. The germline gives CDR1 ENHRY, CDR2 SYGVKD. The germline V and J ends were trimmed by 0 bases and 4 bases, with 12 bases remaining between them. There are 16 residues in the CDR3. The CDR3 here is CAISESGDGGNEKLFF. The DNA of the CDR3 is TGTGCCATCAGTGAGTCGGGTGACGGCGGTAATGAAAAACTGTTTTTT.

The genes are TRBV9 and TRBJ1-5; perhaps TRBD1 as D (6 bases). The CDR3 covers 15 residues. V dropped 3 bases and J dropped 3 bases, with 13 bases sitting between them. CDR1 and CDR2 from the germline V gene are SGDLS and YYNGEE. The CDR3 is CASSANTGPNQPQHF. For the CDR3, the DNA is TGTGCCAGCAGCGCCAATACAGGGCCCAATCAGCCCCAGCATTTT.

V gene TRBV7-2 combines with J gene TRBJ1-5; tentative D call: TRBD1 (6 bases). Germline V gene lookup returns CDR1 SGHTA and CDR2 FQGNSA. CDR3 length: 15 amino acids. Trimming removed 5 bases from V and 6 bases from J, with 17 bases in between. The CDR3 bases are TGTGCCAGCAGCCCGATGGGGCAGGGGTTTCAGCCCCAGCATTTT. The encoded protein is CASSPMGQGFQPQHF.

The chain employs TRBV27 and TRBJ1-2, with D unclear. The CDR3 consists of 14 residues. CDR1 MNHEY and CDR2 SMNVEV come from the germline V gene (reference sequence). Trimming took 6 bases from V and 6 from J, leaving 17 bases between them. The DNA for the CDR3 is TGTGCCAGCAGCCCCACCCGGACTCTCGATGGCTACACCTTC. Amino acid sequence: CASSPTRTLDGYTF.

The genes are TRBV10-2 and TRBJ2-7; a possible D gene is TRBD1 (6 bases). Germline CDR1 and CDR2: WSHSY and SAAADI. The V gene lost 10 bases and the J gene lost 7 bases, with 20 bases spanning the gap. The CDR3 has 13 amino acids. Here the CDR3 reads CATTLQGSGEQYF. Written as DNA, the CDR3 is TGCGCCACCACATTACAGGGATCGGGGGAGCAGTACTTC.

The CDR3 sequence is CASSVGDRGSVGTEAFF. CDR3 bases: TGTGCCAGCAGCGTAGGGGACAGGGGTTCGGTGGGAACTGAAGCTTTCTTT. V and J are TRBV9 and TRBJ1-1, with 10 bases fitting TRBD1. The CDR3 has 17 amino acids. Per germline, CDR1 SGDLS and CDR2 YYNGEE. The trim removed 0 bases at V and 5 bases at J, leaving 10 bases unmatched.

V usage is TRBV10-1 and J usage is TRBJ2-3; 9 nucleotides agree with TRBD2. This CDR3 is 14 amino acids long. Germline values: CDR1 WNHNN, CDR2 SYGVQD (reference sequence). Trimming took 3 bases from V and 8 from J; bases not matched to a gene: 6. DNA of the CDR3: TGCGCCAGCAGTGACGGACTAGCGTACGGTACGCAGTATTTT. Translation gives CASSDGLAYGTQYF.

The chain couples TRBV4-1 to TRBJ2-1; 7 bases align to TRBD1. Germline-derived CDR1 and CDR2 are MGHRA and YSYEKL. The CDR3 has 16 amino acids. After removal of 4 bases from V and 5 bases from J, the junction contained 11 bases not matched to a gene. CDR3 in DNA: TGCGCCAGCAGCCTCCCTTTAACCGGGACAGACAATGAGCAGTTCTTC. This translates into CASSLPLTGTDNEQFF.

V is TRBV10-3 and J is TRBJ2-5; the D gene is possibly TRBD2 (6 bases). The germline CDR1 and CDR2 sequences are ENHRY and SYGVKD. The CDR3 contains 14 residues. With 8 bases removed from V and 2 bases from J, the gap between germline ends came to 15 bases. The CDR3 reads CAISPRDLQETQYF. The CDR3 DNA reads TGTGCCATCTCTCCAAGGGACTTACAAGAGACCCAGTACTTC.

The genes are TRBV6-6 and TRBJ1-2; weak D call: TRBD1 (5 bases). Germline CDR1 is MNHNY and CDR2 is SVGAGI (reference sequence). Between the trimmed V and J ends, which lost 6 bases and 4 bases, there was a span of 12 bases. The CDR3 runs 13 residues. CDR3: CASSQDRLYGYTF. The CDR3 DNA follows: TGTGCCAGCAGCCAAGACAGACTCTATGGCTACACCTTC.

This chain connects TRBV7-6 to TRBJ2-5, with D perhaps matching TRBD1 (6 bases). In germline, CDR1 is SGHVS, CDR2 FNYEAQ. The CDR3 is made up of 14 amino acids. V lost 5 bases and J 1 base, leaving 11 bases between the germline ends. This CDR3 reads CASSRGGPQETQYF. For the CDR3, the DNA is TGTGCCAGCAGCCGAGGGGGTCCCCAAGAGACCCAGTACTTC.

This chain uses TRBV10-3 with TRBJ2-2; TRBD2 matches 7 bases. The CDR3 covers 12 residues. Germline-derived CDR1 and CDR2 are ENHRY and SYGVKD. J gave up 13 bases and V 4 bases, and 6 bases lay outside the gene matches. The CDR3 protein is CAISAGRERLFF. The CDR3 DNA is TGTGCCATCAGTGCCGGGCGGGAGAGGCTGTTTTTT.

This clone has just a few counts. CDR3 bases: TGTGCCAGCAGCCGGCGCCGGACAGGGGGCGACGAGCAGTACTTC. Its translation: CASSRRRTGGDEQYF. The rearrangement links TRBV3-1 (or the pseudogene TRBV3-2) to TRBJ2-7, with TRBD1 matching over 11 bases. The V gene's germline CDR1 is LGHDT and CDR2 YNNKEL (reference sequence). CDR3 length equals 15 residues. After removal of 4 bases from V and 5 bases from J, the junction contained 7 bases not matched to a gene.

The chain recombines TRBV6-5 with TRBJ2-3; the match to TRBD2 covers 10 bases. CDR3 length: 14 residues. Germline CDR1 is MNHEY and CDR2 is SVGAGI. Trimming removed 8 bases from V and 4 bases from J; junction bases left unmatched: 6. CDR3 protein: CASSSGGFADTQYF. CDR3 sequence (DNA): TGTGCCAGCTCTAGCGGGGGCTTCGCAGATACGCAGTATTTT.

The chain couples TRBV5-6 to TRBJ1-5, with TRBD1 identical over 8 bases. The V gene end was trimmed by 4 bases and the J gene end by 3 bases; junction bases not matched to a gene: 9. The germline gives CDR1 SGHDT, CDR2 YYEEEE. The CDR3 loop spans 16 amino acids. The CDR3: CASSRTGSQFNQPQHF. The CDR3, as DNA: TGTGCCAGCAGCCGGACAGGGTCCCAATTCAATCAGCCCCAGCATTTT.

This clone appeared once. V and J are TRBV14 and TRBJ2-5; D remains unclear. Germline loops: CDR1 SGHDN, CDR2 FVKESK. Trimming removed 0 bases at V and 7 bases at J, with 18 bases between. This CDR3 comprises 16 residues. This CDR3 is CASSQDRGISRGTQYF. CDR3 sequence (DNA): TGTGCCAGCAGCCAAGATCGAGGAATCAGCCGAGGGACCCAGTACTTC.

The CDR3 region has the DNA TGTGCCATCAGCGGACAGGGCAGGCCGACAGATACGCAGTATTTT. Translating gives CAISGQGRPTDTQYF. The V gene is TRBV10-3, the J gene TRBJ2-3, with 8 bases that match TRBD1. The CDR3 extends over 15 amino acids. J lost 3 bases, V lost 6 bases, and 8 bases had no gene match. Germline assignment: CDR1 ENHRY and CDR2 SYGVKD.

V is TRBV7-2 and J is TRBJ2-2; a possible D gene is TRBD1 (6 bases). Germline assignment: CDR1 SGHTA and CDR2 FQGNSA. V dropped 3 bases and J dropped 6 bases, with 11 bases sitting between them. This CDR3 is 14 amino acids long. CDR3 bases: TGTGCCAGCAGCTTCGGCAGGGGCCCCGGGGAGCTGTTTTTT. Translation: CASSFGRGPGELFF.

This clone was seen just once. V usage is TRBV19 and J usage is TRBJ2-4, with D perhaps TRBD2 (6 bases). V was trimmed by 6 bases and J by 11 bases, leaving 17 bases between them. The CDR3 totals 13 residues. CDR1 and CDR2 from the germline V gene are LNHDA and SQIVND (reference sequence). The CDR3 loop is CASRPMVGGLQYF. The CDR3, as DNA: TGTGCCAGTAGGCCGATGGTGGGGGGACTTCAGTACTTC.